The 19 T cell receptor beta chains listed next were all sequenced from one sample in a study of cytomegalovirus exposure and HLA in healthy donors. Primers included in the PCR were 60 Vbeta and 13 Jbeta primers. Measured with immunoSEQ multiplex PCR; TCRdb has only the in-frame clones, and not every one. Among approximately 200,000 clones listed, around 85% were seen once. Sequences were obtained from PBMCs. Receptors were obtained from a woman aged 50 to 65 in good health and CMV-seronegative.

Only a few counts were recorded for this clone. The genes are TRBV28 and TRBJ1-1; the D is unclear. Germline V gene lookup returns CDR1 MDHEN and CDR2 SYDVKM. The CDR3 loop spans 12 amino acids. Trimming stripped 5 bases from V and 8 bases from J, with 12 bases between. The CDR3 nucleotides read TGTGCCAGCAGTCCCTATATATTGGAAGCTTTCTTT. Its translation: CASSPYILEAFF.

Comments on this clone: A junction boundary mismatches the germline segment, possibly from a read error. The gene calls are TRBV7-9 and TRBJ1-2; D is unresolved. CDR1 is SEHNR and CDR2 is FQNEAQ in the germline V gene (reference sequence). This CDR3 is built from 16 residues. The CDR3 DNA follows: TGTTCCAGCAGCTTAGTTATTACAAGCGCGACCTATGGCTACACCTTC. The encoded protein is CSSSLVITSATYGYTF.

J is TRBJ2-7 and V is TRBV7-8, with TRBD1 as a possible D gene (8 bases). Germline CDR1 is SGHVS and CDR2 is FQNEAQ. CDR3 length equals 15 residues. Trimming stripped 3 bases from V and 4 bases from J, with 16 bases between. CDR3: CASSFSGGGGYEQYF. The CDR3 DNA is TGTGCCAGCAGCTTCTCAGGGGGCGGGGGATACGAGCAGTACTTC.

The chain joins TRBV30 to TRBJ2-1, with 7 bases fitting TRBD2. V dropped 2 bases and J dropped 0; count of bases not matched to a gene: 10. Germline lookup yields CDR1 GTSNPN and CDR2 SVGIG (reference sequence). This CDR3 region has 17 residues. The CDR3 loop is CAWSTGGSESSYNEQFF. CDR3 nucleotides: TGTGCCTGGAGTACAGGCGGGAGCGAGAGCTCCTACAATGAGCAGTTCTTC.

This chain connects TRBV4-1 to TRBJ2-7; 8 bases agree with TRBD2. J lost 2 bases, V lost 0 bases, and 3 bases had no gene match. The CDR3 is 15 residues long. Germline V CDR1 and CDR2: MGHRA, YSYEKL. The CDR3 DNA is TGCGCCAGCAGCCAAGAGGCGGGAGGAGCCTACGAGCAGTACTTC. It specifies CASSQEAGGAYEQYF.

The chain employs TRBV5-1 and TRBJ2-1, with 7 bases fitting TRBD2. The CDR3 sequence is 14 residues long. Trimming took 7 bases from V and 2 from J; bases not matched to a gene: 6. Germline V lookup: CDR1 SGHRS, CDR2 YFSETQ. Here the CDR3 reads CASSPGLAYNEQFF. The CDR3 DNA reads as TGCGCCAGCTCCCCCGGACTAGCCTACAATGAGCAGTTCTTC.

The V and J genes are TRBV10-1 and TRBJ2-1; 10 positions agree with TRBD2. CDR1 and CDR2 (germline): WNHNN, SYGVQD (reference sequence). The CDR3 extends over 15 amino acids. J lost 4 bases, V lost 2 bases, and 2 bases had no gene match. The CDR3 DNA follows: TGCGCCAGCAGTGAGAGGACTAGCGGTTACAATGAGCAGTTCTTC. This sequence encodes CASSERTSGYNEQFF.

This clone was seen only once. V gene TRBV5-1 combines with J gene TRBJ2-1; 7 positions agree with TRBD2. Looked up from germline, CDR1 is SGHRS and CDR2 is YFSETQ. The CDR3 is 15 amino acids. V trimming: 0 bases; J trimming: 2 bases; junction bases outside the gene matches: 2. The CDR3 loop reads CASSLDLAAYNEQFF. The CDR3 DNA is TGCGCCAGCAGCTTGGATCTAGCGGCCTACAATGAGCAGTTCTTC.

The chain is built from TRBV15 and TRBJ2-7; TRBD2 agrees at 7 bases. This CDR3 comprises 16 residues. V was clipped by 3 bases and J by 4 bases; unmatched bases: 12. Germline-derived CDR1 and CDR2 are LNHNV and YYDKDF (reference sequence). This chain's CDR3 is CATSRGRDGGFYEQYF. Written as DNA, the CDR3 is TGTGCCACCAGCAGGGGGAGGGACGGGGGTTTTTACGAGCAGTACTTC.

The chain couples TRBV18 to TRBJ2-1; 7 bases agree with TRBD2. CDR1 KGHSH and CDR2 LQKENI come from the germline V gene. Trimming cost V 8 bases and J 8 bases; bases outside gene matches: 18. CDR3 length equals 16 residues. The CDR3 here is CASTFTGTTKSYEQFF. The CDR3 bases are TGTGCCAGCACCTTTACCGGGACTACCAAGTCCTATGAGCAGTTCTTC.

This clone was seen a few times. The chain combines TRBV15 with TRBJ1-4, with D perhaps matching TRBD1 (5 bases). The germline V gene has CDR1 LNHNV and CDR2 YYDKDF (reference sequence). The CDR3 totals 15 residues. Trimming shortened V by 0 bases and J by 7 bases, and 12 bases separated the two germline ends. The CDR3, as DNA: TGTGCCACCAGCAGAGACAAGGGGCCAACTGAAAAACTGTTTTTT. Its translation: CATSRDKGPTEKLFF.

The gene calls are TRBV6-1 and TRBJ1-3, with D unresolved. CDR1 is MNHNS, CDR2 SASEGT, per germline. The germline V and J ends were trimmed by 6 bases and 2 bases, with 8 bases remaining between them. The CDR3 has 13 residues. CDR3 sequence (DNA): TGTGCCAGCAGGCCTGCGGCTGGAAACACCATATATTTT. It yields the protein CASRPAAGNTIYF.

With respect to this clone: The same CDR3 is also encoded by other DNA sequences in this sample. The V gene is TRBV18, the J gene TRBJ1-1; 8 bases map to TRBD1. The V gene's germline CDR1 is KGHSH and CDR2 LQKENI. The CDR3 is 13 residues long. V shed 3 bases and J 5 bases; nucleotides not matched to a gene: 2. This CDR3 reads CASSPDRDTEAFF. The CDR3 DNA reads TGTGCCAGCTCACCGGACAGGGATACTGAAGCTTTCTTT.

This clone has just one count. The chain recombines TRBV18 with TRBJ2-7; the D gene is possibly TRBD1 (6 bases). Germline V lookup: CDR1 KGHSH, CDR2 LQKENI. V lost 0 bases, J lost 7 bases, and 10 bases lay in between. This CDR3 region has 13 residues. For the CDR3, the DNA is TGTGCCAGCTCACCACCGGGGACATCAGAGCAGTACTTC. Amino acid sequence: CASSPPGTSEQYF. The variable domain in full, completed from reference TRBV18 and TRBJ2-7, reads NAGVMQNPRHLVRRRGQEARLRCSPMKGHSHVYWYRQLPEEGLKFMVYLQKENIIDESGMPKERFSAEFPKEGPSILRIQQVVRGDSAAYFCASSPPGTSEQYFGPGTRLTVT.

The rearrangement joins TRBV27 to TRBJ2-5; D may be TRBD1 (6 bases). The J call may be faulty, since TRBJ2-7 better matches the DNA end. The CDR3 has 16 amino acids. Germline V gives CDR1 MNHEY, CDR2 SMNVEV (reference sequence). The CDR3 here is CASSPRQEVPTYEQYF. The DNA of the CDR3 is TGTGCCAGCAGTCCTCGACAGGAAGTACCTACCTACGAGCAGTACTTC.

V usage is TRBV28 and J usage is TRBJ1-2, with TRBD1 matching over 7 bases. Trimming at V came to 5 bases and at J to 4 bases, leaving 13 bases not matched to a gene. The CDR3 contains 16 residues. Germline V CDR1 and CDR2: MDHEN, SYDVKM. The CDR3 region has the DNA TGTGCCAGCAGTCCCGAGGGGGCGGTTCGGAGCTATGGCTACACCTTC. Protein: CASSPEGAVRSYGYTF.

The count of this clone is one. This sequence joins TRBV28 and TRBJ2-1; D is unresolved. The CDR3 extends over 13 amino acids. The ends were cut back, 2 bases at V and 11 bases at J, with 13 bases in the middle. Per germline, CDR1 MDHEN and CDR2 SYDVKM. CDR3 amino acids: CASSLGSQAKQFF. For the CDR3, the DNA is TGTGCCAGCAGTTTAGGGTCGCAGGCCAAGCAGTTCTTC.

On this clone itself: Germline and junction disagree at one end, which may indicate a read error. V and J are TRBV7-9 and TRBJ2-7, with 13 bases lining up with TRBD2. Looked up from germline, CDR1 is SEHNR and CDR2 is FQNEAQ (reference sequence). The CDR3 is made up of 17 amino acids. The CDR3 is CSSSLQLAGGYPYEQYF. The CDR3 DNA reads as TGTTCCAGCAGCCTCCAACTAGCGGGAGGGTACCCCTACGAGCAGTACTTC.

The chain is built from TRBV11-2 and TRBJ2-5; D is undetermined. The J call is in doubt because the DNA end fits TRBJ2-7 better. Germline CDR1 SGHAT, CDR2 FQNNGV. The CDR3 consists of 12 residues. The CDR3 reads CASSLRSYEQYF. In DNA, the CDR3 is TGTGCCAGCAGCTTGCGGTCCTACGAGCAGTACTTC.